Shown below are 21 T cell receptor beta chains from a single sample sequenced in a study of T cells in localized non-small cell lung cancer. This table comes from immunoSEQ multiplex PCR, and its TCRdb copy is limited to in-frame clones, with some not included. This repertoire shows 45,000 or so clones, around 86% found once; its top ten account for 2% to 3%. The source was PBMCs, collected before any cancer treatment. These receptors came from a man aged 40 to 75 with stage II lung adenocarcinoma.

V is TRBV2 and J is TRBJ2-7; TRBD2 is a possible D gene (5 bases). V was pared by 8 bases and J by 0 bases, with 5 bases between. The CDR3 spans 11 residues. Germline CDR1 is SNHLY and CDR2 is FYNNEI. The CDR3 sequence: CASAGSYEQYF. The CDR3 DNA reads TGTGCCAGCGCGGGCTCCTACGAGCAGTACTTC. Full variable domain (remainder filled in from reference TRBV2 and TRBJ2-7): EPEVTQTPSHQVTQMGQEVILRCVPISNHLYFYWYRQILGQKVEFLVSFYNNEISEKSEIFDDQFSVERPDGSNFTLKIRSTKLEDSAMYFCASAGSYEQYFGPGTRLTVT.

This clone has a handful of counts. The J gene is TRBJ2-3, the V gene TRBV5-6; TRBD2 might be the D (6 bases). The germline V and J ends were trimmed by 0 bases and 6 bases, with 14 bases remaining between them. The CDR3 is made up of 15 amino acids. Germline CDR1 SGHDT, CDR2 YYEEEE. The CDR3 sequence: CASSLARAAGDTQYF. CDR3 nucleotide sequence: TGTGCCAGCAGCTTGGCCCGGGCGGCGGGGGATACGCAGTATTTT. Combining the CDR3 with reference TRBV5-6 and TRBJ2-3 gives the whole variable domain DAGVTQSPTHLIKTRGQQVTLRCSPKSGHDTVSWYQQALGQGPQFIFQYYEEEERQRGNFPDRFSGHQFPNYSSELNVNALLLGDSALYLCASSLARAAGDTQYFGPGTRLTVL.

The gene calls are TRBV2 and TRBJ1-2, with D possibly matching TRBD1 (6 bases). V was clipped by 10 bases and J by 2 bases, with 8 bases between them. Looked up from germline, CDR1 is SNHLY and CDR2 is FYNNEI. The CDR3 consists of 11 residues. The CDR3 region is CATQGNYGYTF. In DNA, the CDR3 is TGTGCCACACAGGGAAACTATGGCTACACCTTC. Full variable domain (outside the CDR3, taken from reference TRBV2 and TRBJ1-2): EPEVTQTPSHQVTQMGQEVILRCVPISNHLYFYWYRQILGQKVEFLVSFYNNEISEKSEIFDDQFSVERPDGSNFTLKIRSTKLEDSAMYFCATQGNYGYTFGSGTRLTVV.

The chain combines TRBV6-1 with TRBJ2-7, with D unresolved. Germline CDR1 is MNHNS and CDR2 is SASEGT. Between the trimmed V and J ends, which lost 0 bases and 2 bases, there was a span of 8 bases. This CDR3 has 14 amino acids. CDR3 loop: CASSEAGGAYEQYV. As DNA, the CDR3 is TGTGCCAGCAGTGAAGCAGGCGGAGCCTACGAGCAGTACGTC.

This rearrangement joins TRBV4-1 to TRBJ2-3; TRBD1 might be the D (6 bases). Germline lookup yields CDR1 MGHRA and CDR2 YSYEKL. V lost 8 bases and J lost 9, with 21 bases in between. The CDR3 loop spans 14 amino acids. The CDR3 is CASSPNVQGITQYF. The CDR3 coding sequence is TGCGCCAGCTCTCCTAATGTACAGGGAATCACGCAGTATTTT.

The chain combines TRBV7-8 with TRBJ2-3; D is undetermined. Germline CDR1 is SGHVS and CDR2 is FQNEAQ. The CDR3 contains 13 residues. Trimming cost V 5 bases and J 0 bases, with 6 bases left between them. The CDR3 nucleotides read TGTGCCAGCAGCCGACATAGCACAGATACGCAGTATTTT. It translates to CASSRHSTDTQYF.

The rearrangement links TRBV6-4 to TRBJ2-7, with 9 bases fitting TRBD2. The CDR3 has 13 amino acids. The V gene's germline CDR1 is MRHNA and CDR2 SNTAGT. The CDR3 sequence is CTVGSSGTYEQYV. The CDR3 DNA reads TGTACCGTAGGATCTAGCGGGACCTACGAGCAGTACGTC.

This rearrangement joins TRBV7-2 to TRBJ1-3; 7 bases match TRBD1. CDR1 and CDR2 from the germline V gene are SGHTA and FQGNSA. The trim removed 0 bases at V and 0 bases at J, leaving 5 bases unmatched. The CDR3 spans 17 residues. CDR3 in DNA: TGTGCCAGCAGCTTAGCGGGGGGGACAGACTCTGGAAACACCATATATTTT. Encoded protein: CASSLAGGTDSGNTIYF.

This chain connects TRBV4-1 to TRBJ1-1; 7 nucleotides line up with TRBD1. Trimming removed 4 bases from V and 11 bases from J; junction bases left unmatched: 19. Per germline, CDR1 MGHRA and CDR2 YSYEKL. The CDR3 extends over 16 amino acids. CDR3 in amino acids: CASSLTRGGRFYRAFF. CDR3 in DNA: TGCGCCAGCAGCCTAACTAGAGGGGGCCGTTTCTATCGGGCTTTCTTT.

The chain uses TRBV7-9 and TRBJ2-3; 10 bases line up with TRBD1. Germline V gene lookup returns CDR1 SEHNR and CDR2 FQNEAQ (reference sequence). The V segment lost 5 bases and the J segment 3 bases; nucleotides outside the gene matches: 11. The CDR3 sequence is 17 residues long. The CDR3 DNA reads TGTGCCAGCAGCCCTCGAACCGGACAGGGGGGAACAGATACGCAGTATTTT. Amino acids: CASSPRTGQGGTDTQYF.

CDR3 in amino acids: CASKISGGEGGNEQFF. The CDR3 DNA reads as TGTGCCAGCAAAATCTCTGGTGGCGAAGGAGGTAATGAGCAGTTCTTC. The rearrangement links TRBV7-3 to TRBJ2-1; D is possibly TRBD2 (5 bases). V was trimmed by 7 bases and J by 7 bases, leaving 23 bases between them. Germline CDR1 and CDR2: SGHTA and FQGTGA. The CDR3 consists of 16 residues.

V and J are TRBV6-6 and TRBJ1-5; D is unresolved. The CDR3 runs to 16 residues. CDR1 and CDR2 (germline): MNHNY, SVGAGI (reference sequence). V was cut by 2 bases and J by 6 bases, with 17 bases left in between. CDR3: CASSYGFGVRGQPQHF. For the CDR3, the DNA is TGTGCCAGCAGTTACGGGTTCGGGGTACGGGGTCAGCCCCAGCATTTT.

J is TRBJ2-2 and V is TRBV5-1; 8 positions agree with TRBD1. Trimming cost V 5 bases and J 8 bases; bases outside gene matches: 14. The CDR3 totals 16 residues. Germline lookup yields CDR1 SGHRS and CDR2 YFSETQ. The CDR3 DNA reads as TGCGCCAGCAGGGGACAGGCGACAGGTCCTAAAGGGGAGCTGTTTTTT. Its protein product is CASRGQATGPKGELFF.

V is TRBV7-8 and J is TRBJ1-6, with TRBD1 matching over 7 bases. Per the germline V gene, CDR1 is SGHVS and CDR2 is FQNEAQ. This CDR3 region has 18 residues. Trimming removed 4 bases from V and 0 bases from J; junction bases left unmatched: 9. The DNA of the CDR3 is TGTGCCAGCAGCTCCTTACGACAGGGATACTCCTATAATTCACCCCTCCACTTT. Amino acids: CASSSLRQGYSYNSPLHF.

The CDR3 DNA reads TGTGCCAGAGCCATGGGGGGCAGCGAGCAGTACGTC. It translates to CARAMGGSEQYV. This chain joins TRBV7-8 and TRBJ2-7, with D possibly called TRBD1 or TRBD2 (6 bases each). With 9 bases removed from V and 6 bases from J, the gap between germline ends came to 15 bases. Germline V gene data show CDR1 as SGHVS and CDR2 as FQNEAQ. CDR3 length: 12 residues.

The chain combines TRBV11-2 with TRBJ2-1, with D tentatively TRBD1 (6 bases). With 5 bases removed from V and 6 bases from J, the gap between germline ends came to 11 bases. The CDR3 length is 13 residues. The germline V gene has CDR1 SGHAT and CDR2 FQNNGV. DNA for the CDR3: TGTGCCAGCAGCCCCGGACAGCCCAATGAGCAGTTCTTC. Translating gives CASSPGQPNEQFF.

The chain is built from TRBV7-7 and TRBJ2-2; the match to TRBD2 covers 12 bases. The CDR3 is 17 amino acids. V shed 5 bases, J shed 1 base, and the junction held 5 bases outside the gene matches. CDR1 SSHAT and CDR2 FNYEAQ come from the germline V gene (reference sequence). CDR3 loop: CASSGSTSGGNTGELFF. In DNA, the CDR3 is TGTGCCAGCAGCGGGTCGACTAGCGGGGGGAACACCGGGGAGCTGTTTTTT.

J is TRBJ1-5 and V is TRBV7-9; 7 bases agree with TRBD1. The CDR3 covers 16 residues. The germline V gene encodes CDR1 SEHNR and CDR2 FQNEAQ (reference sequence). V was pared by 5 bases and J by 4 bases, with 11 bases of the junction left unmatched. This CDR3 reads CASSQEAGGINQPQHF. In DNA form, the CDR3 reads TGTGCCAGCAGCCAAGAAGCAGGGGGGATAAATCAGCCCCAGCATTTT.

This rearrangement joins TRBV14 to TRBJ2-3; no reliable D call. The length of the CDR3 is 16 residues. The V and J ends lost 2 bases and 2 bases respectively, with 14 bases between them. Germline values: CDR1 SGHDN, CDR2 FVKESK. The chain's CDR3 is CASSQRMWNPTDTQYF. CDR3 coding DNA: TGTGCCAGCAGCCAAAGAATGTGGAACCCCACAGATACGCAGTATTTT.

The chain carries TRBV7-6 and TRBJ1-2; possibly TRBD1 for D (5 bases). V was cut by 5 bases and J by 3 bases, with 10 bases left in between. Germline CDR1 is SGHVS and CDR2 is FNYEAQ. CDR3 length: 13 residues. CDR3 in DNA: TGTGCCAGCAGCAACGGGACCCACTATGGCTACACCTTC. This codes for CASSNGTHYGYTF.

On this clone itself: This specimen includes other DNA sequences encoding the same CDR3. Here the CDR3 DNA reads TGCAGTGCCCGAGGGGGAGAGACCCAGTACTTC. Its protein is CSARGGETQYF. The chain is built from TRBV20-1 and TRBJ2-5, with a weak D call TRBD1 (6 bases). Germline CDR1 DFQATT, CDR2 SNEGSKA (reference sequence). The CDR3 runs to 11 residues. V gave up 6 bases and J gave up 4 bases, with 9 bases separating them.